The present T cell receptor (beta chain) was sequenced within a study of blood T cells in healthy people across ages. The CDR3 extends over 16 amino acids. The junction had 10 bases not matched to a gene; V was cut back by 4 bases and J by 3 bases. CDR1 is MDHEN and CDR2 is SYDVKM in the germline V gene. With a J-beta primer mix and a sample-barcoded 5' primer, a second PCR ran about 7 to 11 cycles. Via MiXCR, TCRdb re-called the 5' RACE reads, giving one row per CDR3 protein. This sample has 800,000 or so distinct CDR3 sequences, with about 47% found just once. Study outcomes and limitations: In long-lived donors, naive CD4+ cell counts and diversity exceeded those of aged donors.

A few counts support this clonotype. What it binds is not known. The chain has TRBV28 and TRBJ2-7, with 9 bases fitting TRBD1. This sequence was found in a man of 80 years or more in good health. Source material: blood. CDR3 residues: CASSYTPGQGFYEQYF. CDR3 nucleotide sequence: TGTGCCAGCAGTTATACTCCGGGACAGGGTTTCTACGAGCAGTACTTC.